Each of the 12 T cell receptor beta chains below was sequenced from the same sample in a study of shared clonotypes between healthy human individuals. Sequenced by immunoSEQ multiplex PCR; TCRdb stores in-frame clones only, minus some. Of about 600,000 clones listed, about 97% are singletons. The sequenced sample was naive CD4+ T cells sorted from blood. Subset reported: CD45RA+ positively selected. These receptors all stem from a woman in her 30s in good health.

This rearrangement joins TRBV6-1 to TRBJ2-1, with TRBD2 matching 8 bases. The V segment lost 2 bases and the J segment 7 bases; nucleotides outside the gene matches: 7. The CDR3 length is 15 residues. Germline values: CDR1 MNHNS, CDR2 SASEGT. CDR3 region: CASSERRLAGNEQFF. CDR3 DNA: TGTGCCAGCAGTGAACGTAGGCTAGCGGGTAATGAGCAGTTCTTC.

CDR3 sequence reads: CASSLGTSGRDEQFF. CDR3 sequence (DNA): TGTGCCAGCAGCCTCGGGACTAGCGGGAGAGATGAGCAGTTCTTC. The rearrangement links TRBV7-9 to TRBJ2-1; 14 bases align to TRBD2. V trimming: 5 bases; J trimming: 8 bases; junction bases outside the gene matches: 5. Germline V lookup: CDR1 SEHNR, CDR2 FQNEAQ (reference sequence). CDR3 length: 15 residues.

The chain has TRBV15 and TRBJ1-5; D is ambiguous. Germline lookup yields CDR1 LNHNV and CDR2 YYDKDF (reference sequence). The CDR3 is made up of 17 amino acids. The V and J ends lost 0 bases and 7 bases respectively, with 19 bases between them. The CDR3 DNA is TGTGCCACCAGCAGAGATCGCCGGGAATCGTCGAGACAGCCCCAGCATTTT. Amino acid sequence: CATSRDRRESSRQPQHF.

The V gene is TRBV6-5, the J gene TRBJ1-2; D is ambiguous. CDR1 is MNHEY, CDR2 SVGAGI, per germline. V was cut by 0 bases and J by 2 bases, with 13 bases left in between. CDR3 length: 16 amino acids. CDR3 in DNA: TGTGCCAGCAGTTACTCTTTCGTTTCCGAGAACTATGGCTACACCTTC. This translates into CASSYSFVSENYGYTF.

The chain uses TRBV5-6 and TRBJ1-3; D gene unclear. The CDR3 sequence is 14 residues long. CDR1 is SGHDT and CDR2 is YYEEEE in the germline V gene. Trimming took 1 base from V and 0 from J, leaving 5 bases between them. CDR3 in DNA: TGTGCCAGCAGCTTGATATCCTCTGGAAACACCATATATTTT. Translation gives CASSLISSGNTIYF.

Comments on this clone: Different DNA sequences within this sample yield the same CDR3. The genes are TRBV28 and TRBJ1-1, with D maybe TRBD1 (6 bases). The V and J ends lost 6 bases and 5 bases respectively, with 13 bases between them. CDR3 length equals 13 residues. CDR1 and CDR2 from the germline V gene are MDHEN and SYDVKM. CDR3 protein: CASRVQGRTEAFF. CDR3 nucleotides: TGTGCCAGCAGGGTACAGGGTCGAACTGAAGCTTTCTTT.

The chain employs TRBV28 and TRBJ1-5; perhaps TRBD1 as D (5 bases). Germline V gives CDR1 MDHEN, CDR2 SYDVKM. Trimming removed 6 bases from V and 3 bases from J, with 27 bases in between. The CDR3 runs 19 residues. Here the CDR3 DNA reads TGTGCCAGCAGACCGTCTCTCTTTTCGCCGACAGATTTCAATCAGCCCCAGCATTTT. This sequence encodes CASRPSLFSPTDFNQPQHF.

The chain joins TRBV5-1 to TRBJ1-2; D unclear. This CDR3 is 15 amino acids long. The V gene lost 3 bases and the J gene lost 1 base, with 13 bases spanning the gap. Per the germline V gene, CDR1 is SGHRS and CDR2 is YFSETQ. The CDR3 nucleotides are TGCGCCAGCAGCTCGATGGGAACCAATAACTATGGCTACACCTTC. Amino acid sequence: CASSSMGTNNYGYTF.

The gene calls are TRBV27 and TRBJ2-3, with 11 bases fitting TRBD2. The CDR3 covers 18 residues. V lost 6 bases to trimming and J lost 4 bases; unmatched junction nucleotides: 15. CDR1 is MNHEY and CDR2 is SMNVEV in the germline V gene (reference sequence). The CDR3 loop reads CASSLQPLAGGPSDTQYF. The CDR3 nucleotides are TGTGCCAGCAGCCTCCAGCCCCTAGCGGGAGGTCCCTCAGATACGCAGTATTTT.

The chain joins TRBV19 to TRBJ2-5; D unclear. With 2 bases removed from V and 5 bases from J, the gap between germline ends came to 3 bases. CDR1 and CDR2 (germline): LNHDA, SQIVND (reference sequence). The CDR3 spans 11 residues. Here the CDR3 reads CASSITETQYF. CDR3 nucleotide sequence: TGTGCCAGTAGTATAACGGAGACCCAGTACTTC.

This clone showed up just once. V and J are TRBV28 and TRBJ1-4; 7 bases line up with TRBD1. Germline V gene lookup returns CDR1 MDHEN and CDR2 SYDVKM. The length of the CDR3 is 17 residues. Trimming at V came to 7 bases and at J to 8 bases, leaving 19 bases not matched to a gene. The CDR3 bases are TGTGCCAGCACTAAAGGCTTTGCCGGGACAGAAGGAGAAAAACTGTTTTTT. Its protein product is CASTKGFAGTEGEKLFF.

The V gene is TRBV7-9, the J gene TRBJ2-5; 14 nucleotides agree with TRBD2. After removal of 5 bases from V and 5 bases from J, the junction contained 7 bases not matched to a gene. The CDR3 runs 16 residues. From germline, CDR1 is SEHNR and CDR2 FQNEAQ (reference sequence). DNA for the CDR3: TGTGCCAGCAGCCCTGAACGGACTAGCGGGAGGGAGACCCAGTACTTC. Its translation: CASSPERTSGRETQYF.